The present TCR beta chain was sequenced within a study of blood T cells in healthy people across ages. Deletions cut 1 base from V and 8 bases from J, with 9 bases between. The length of the CDR3 is 13 residues. In germline, CDR1 is KGHSH, CDR2 LQKENI. Primers used in a second PCR of roughly 6 to 11 cycles were a sample-barcoded 5' primer and a J-beta primer mix. MiXCR, applied by TCRdb to the 5' RACE reads, yields one record per CDR3 protein. The data contain about a million distinct CDR3 sequences, roughly 51% of them singletons. The sequencing input was blood. The clonotype comes from a woman aged 60-75 years in good health. This chain joins TRBV18 and TRBJ1-5, with D possibly TRBD1 on 5 matching bases. This CDR3 is CASSPRGREPQHF. The CDR3 bases are TGTGCCAGCTCACCACGGGGGAGAGAGCCCCAGCATTTT.